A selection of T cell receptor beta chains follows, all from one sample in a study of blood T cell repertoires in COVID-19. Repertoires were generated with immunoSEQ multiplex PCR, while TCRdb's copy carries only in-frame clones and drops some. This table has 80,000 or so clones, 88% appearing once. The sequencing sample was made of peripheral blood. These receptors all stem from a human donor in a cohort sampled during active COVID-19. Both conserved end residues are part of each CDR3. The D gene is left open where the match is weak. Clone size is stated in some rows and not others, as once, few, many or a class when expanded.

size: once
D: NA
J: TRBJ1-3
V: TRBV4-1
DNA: TGCGCCAGCAGCCCCCAGTCGATCTCTGGAAACACCATATATTTT
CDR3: CASSPQSISGNTIYF

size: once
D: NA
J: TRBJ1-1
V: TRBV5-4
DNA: TGTGCCAGCAGCTTGCAGGGGAGGGTCGGAGCTTTCTTT
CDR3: CASSLQGRVGAFF

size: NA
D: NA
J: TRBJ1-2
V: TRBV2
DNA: TGTGCCAGCAACGCAGATCAGATCTATGGCTACACCTTC
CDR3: CASNADQIYGYTF

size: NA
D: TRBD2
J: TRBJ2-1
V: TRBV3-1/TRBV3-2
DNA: TGTGCCAGCAGCCAAGATAATCCAGGACTAGCGGGATTCAATGAGCAGTTCTTC
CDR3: CASSQDNPGLAGFNEQFF

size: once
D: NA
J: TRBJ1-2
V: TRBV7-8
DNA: TGTGCCAGCAGCTTAGGAACATTGTATGGCTACACCTTC
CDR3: CASSLGTLYGYTF

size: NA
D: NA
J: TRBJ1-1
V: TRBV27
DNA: TGTGCCAGCAAACTAAACAGGGCCTCGCAGAACACTGAAGCTTTCTTT
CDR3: CASKLNRASQNTEAFF

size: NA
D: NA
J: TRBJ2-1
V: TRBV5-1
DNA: TGCGCCAGCCGGGGTGAGAATGAGCAGTTCTTC
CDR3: CASRGENEQFF

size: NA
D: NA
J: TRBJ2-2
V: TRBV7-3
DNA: TGTGCCAGCAGAAGGGACACCACCGGGGAGCTGTTTTTT
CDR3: CASRRDTTGELFF

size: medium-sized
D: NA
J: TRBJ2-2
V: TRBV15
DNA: TGTGCCACCAGCATACACGGTACGGGAAGTTGGTCCACCGGGGAGCTGTTTTTT
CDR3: CATSIHGTGSWSTGELFF

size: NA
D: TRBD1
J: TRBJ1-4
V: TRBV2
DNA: TGTGCCAGCAGGAATACAGGGGCGGGGGAAAAACTGTTTTTT
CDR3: CASRNTGAGEKLFF

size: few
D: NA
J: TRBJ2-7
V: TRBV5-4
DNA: TGTGCCAGCAGCGCTCCAGGGGACGAGCAGTACTTC
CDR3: CASSAPGDEQYF

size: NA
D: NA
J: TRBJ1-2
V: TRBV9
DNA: TGTGCCAGCAGCGTAGTGGCAGGCAATTCCTATGGCTACACCTTC
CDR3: CASSVVAGNSYGYTF

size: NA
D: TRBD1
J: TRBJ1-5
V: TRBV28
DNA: TGTGCCAGCCGTGACGGACAGGGGGCCTCTAGGCCCCAGCATTTT
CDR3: CASRDGQGASRPQHF

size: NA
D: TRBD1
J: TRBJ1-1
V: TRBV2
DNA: TGTGCCAGCAGGGAAGTAAACAGGGGAGAAGCTTTCTTT
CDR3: CASREVNRGEAFF

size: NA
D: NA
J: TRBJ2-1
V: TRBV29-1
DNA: TGCAGCGCGGCAACAGGCGCTTGGAATGAGCAGTTCTTC
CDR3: CSAATGAWNEQFF

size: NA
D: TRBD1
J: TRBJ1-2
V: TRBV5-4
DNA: TGTGCCAGCAGTTCGGACAGGGGAGCGTATGGCTACACCTTC
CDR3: CASSSDRGAYGYTF

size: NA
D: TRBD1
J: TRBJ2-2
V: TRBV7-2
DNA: TGTGCCAGCAGCTTAACGACAGGGGGCACCGGGGAGCTGTTTTTT
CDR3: CASSLTTGGTGELFF

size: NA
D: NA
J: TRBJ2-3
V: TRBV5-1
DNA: TGCGCCAGCAGCTTCCGCGGGACCCAAACTAGCACAGATACGCAGTATTTT
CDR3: CASSFRGTQTSTDTQYF

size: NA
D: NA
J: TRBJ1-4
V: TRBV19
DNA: TGTGCCAGTAGTAGGGGGGGTCTAAATGAAAAACTGTTTTTT
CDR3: CASSRGGLNEKLFF

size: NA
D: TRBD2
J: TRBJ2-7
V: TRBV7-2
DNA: TGTGCCAGCAGCTTTTTGGTAGCGGGGGCAACCTACGAGCAGTACTTC
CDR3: CASSFLVAGATYEQYF

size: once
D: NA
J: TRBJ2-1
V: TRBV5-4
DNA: TGTGCCAGCAGCTCCCCAGGGTCCCTTTGGAACAATGAGCAGTTCTTC
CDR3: CASSSPGSLWNNEQFF

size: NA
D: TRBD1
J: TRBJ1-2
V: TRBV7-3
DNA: TGTGCCAGCAGCTTAACAGCCGGGACAGGATATGGCTACACCTTC
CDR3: CASSLTAGTGYGYTF

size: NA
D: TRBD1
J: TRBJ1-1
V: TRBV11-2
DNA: TGTGCCAGCAGCTTGGACAGGGGCACTGAAGCTTTCTTT
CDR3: CASSLDRGTEAFF

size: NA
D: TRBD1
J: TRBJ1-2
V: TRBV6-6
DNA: TGTGCCAGCAGTTACTCACAGGGGGCCCCCAACTATGGCTACACCTTC
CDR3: CASSYSQGAPNYGYTF

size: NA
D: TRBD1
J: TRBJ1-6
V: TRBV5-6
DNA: TGTGCCAGCAGCAGGGACAGGGGGGGATTGATTTCACCCCTCCACTTT
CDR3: CASSRDRGGLISPLHF